The source of this T cell receptor beta chain is a study of blood T cell repertoires in COVID-19. Background on the study: Spain, Italy and the United States supplied samples that represented acute and convalescent COVID-19.

As originally analysed: The assay estimated nucleated cells by amplifying reference gene primers. Data came from immunoSEQ multiplex PCR; TCRdb stores just in-frame clones and leaves some out. That table gives V, J and clone size, and the DNA gave D and trimming. The sample records about 46,000 clones, over 75% being singletons. The CDR3 totals 15 residues. Germline assignment: CDR1 SQVTM and CDR2 ANQGSEA. V lost 5 bases and J 4 bases, leaving 17 bases between the germline ends. V usage is TRBV29-1 and J usage is TRBJ2-2; TRBD2 might be the D (6 bases). The receptor was isolated from a man between 45 and 60 years old with acute or convalescent COVID-19. Input material: peripheral blood. The CDR3 sequence is CSVRRGGFGTGELFF. The CDR3 nucleotides read TGCAGCGTTAGGAGGGGCGGGTTCGGCACCGGGGAGCTGTTTTTT.